The next 15 T cell receptor beta chains were all read from a single sample in a study of blood T cell repertoires in COVID-19. Using immunoSEQ multiplex PCR, the repertoire was profiled, and TCRdb retains in-frame clones only, with some absent. The sample shows around 150,000 clones, around 86% of them seen only once. Sequencing was done on a sample of peripheral blood. The receptors derive from a man in his forties or fifties with active COVID-19.

The genes are TRBV6-2 or TRBV6-3 and TRBJ2-2; TRBD1 is a possible D gene (5 bases). CDR1 MNHEY and CDR2 SVGEGT come from the germline V gene. The CDR3 consists of 13 residues. Trimming removed 5 bases from V and 6 bases from J, with 10 bases in between. The CDR3 sequence: CASSLGHAGELFF. Here the CDR3 DNA reads TGTGCCAGCAGTCTCGGACACGCCGGGGAGCTGTTTTTT.

The chain joins TRBV15 to TRBJ1-2, with 9 bases identical to TRBD1. The germline CDR1 and CDR2 sequences are LNHNV and YYDKDF (reference sequence). This CDR3 is built from 13 residues. J lost 4 bases, V lost 3 bases, and 0 bases had no gene match. CDR3 residues: CATSRTGGYGYTF. The CDR3 DNA sequence: TGTGCCACCAGCAGGACAGGGGGCTATGGCTACACCTTC.

Concerning this clone itself: Other DNA variants within this sample encode the same CDR3. This rearrangement joins TRBV30 to TRBJ2-3; D might be TRBD2 (7 bases). The CDR3 contains 13 residues. Germline V CDR1 and CDR2: GTSNPN, SVGIG (reference sequence). V was pared by 1 base and J by 4 bases, with 9 bases between. The CDR3 DNA reads as TGTGCCTGGAGTGCCGGGGGGCCAGATACGCAGTATTTT. This gives the protein CAWSAGGPDTQYF.

The V call is TRBV18, the J call TRBJ1-2, with D possibly being TRBD1 (6 bases). This CDR3 has 14 residues. The germline V gene has CDR1 KGHSH and CDR2 LQKENI. The V gene lost 8 bases and the J gene lost 5 bases, with 18 bases spanning the gap. In DNA, the CDR3 is TGTGCCAGCGCGGTTCAGGGCACAGGGTATGGCTACACCTTC. Its translation: CASAVQGTGYGYTF.

The rearrangement links TRBV13 to TRBJ2-1, with 8 bases that match TRBD2. V lost 0 bases to trimming and J lost 1 base; unmatched junction nucleotides: 2. The CDR3 has 16 residues. Germline values: CDR1 PRHDT, CDR2 FYEKMQ (reference sequence). The CDR3 region is CASSLGAGGSYNEQFF. CDR3 nucleotides: TGTGCCAGCAGCTTAGGGGCGGGGGGTTCCTACAATGAGCAGTTCTTC.

The chain has TRBV25-1 and TRBJ1-1; no reliable D call. The germline V and J ends were trimmed by 5 bases and 8 bases, with 9 bases remaining between them. The CDR3 runs to 11 residues. Germline V lookup: CDR1 MGHDK, CDR2 SYGVNS. CDR3 in DNA: TGTGCCAGCAGTTTGACCGGGGAAGCTTTCTTT. Its protein is CASSLTGEAFF.

J is TRBJ1-2 and V is TRBV7-8; 7 positions agree with TRBD1. The CDR3 consists of 13 residues. The junction had 4 bases not matched to a gene; V was cut back by 5 bases and J by 4 bases. The germline CDR1 and CDR2 sequences are SGHVS and FQNEAQ. The DNA for the CDR3 is TGTGCCAGCAGCCAAGGGACAGCCTATGGCTACACCTTC. Its translation is CASSQGTAYGYTF.

This chain connects TRBV7-9 to TRBJ1-1; D may be TRBD1 (6 bases). Trimming stripped 2 bases from V and 4 bases from J, with 14 bases between. Per germline, CDR1 SEHNR and CDR2 FQNEAQ (reference sequence). CDR3 length: 15 amino acids. CDR3 in DNA: TGTGCCAGCAGCTTAATACTGGGGGCAGGCACTGAAGCTTTCTTT. Protein product: CASSLILGAGTEAFF.

V and J are TRBV19 and TRBJ2-2; D gene uncertain. Looked up from germline, CDR1 is LNHDA and CDR2 is SQIVND (reference sequence). V lost 3 bases and J lost 1, with 12 bases in between. CDR3 size: 16 residues. The CDR3 region has the DNA TGTGCCAGTAGTATTTCTGTAGGAGTGAACACCGGGGAGCTGTTTTTT. This sequence encodes CASSISVGVNTGELFF.

The chain couples TRBV7-3 to TRBJ1-2; 8 bases agree with TRBD1. The length of the CDR3 is 15 residues. The germline V gene has CDR1 SGHTA and CDR2 FQGTGA. V lost 4 bases to trimming and J lost 6 bases; unmatched junction nucleotides: 10. CDR3 DNA sequence: TGTGCCAGCAGCTGGGAGAGACAGGGGACGAATGGCTACACCTTC. Protein product: CASSWERQGTNGYTF.

This chain connects TRBV21-1 to TRBJ2-4; the table's D call, TRBD1, was not checked against the DNA. TRBV21-1 represents a pseudogene. The CDR3 contains 13 residues. The DNA of the CDR3 is TGTGCCAGCAGCAAAGAAGGGGGAAACATTCAGTACTTC. Translated, it gives CASSKEGGNIQYF.

This chain uses TRBV11-2 with TRBJ2-5; 8 positions match TRBD2. Per germline, CDR1 SGHAT and CDR2 FQNNGV. The CDR3 runs 16 residues. Germline trimming cut 1 base from V and 2 bases from J; bases unmatched to any gene: 6. CDR3 bases: TGTGCCAGCAGCTTAGGGGTTAGCGGGGTTCAAGAGACCCAGTACTTC. As protein: CASSLGVSGVQETQYF.

This chain joins TRBV9 and TRBJ1-6; D uncertain. Looked up from germline, CDR1 is SGDLS and CDR2 is YYNGEE. Trimming cost V 3 bases and J 10 bases, with 14 bases left between them. CDR3 length equals 14 residues. The CDR3 bases are TGTGCCAGCAGCGATACGTTTGGAGGGTCACCCCTCCACTTT. It translates to CASSDTFGGSPLHF.

The V call is TRBV7-9, the J call TRBJ2-3, with TRBD2 matching over 7 bases. The V segment lost 5 bases and the J segment 3 bases; nucleotides outside the gene matches: 8. The CDR3 consists of 15 residues. Germline V gene sequence: CDR1 SEHNR, CDR2 FQNEAQ (reference sequence). CDR3 protein: CASSQRRGGTDTQYF. CDR3 DNA sequence: TGTGCCAGCAGCCAGAGGCGGGGAGGGACAGATACGCAGTATTTT. Full variable domain (rest looked up from reference TRBV7-9 and TRBJ2-3): DTGVSQNPRHKITKRGQNVTFRCDPISEHNRLYWYRQTLGQGPEFLTYFQNEAQLEKSRLLSDRFSAERPKGSFSTLEIQRTEQGDSAMYLCASSQRRGGTDTQYFGPGTRLTVL.

The chain joins TRBV20-1 to TRBJ2-4, with 11 bases lining up with TRBD1. J lost 10 bases, V lost 3 bases, and 8 bases had no gene match. This CDR3 spans 14 amino acids. The germline gives CDR1 DFQATT, CDR2 SNEGSKA (reference sequence). The CDR3 here is CSASEDRGHGIQYF. In DNA, the CDR3 is TGCAGTGCTAGTGAGGACAGGGGGCATGGGATTCAGTACTTC.